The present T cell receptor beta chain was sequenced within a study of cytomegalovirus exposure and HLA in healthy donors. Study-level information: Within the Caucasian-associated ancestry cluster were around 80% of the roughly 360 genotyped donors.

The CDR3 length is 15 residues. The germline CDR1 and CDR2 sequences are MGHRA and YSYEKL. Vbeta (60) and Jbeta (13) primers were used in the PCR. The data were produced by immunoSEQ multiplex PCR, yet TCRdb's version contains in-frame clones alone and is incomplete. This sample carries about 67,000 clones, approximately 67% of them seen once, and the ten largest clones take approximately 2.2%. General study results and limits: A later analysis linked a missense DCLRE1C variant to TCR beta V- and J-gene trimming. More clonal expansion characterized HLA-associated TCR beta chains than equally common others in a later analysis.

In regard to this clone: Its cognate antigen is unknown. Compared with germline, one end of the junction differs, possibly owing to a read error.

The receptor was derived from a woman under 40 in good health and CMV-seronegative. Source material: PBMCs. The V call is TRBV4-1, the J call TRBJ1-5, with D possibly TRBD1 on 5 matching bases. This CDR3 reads CASSLQAYSNQPQHF. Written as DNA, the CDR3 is TGTGCCAGCAGCCTACAGGCTTATAGCAATCAGCCCCAGCATTTT.